The clone carrying this TCR beta chain was seen a handful of times. Antigen: not known. Each sample contributed 96,000 or so TCR templates to the assay. Here immunoSEQ multiplex PCR was the method, and the copy in TCRdb shows in-frame clones only, minus some. This table has about 98,000 clones, about 90% appearing once. This sample was included in a study of siplizumab effects on memory and regulatory T cells. V dropped 4 bases and J dropped 12 bases, with 30 bases sitting between them. Germline V CDR1 and CDR2: SGHDN, FVKESK. The CDR3 loop spans 18 amino acids. Overall study results and limits: Alloreactive sequences traceable to unstimulated CD4+ memory cells were significantly reduced by siplizumab.

V is TRBV14 and J is TRBJ1-4; D perhaps matches TRBD1 (5 bases). What was sequenced was CD4+ T cells sorted from blood. This receptor was obtained from a human donor in good health. For the CDR3, the DNA is TGTGCCAGCAGCCCGCTCAGGAACAGGAGGCCAATCTTTGAGGAACTGTTTTTT. Encoded protein: CASSPLRNRRPIFEELFF. Full variable domain (remainder filled in from reference TRBV14 and TRBJ1-4): EAGVTQFPSHSVIEKGQTVTLRCDPISGHDNLYWYRRVMGKEIKFLLHFVKESKQDESGMPNNRFLAERTGGTYSTLKVQPAELEDSGVYFCASSPLRNRRPIFEELFFGSGTQLSVL.